The 18 T cell receptor beta chains presented below share a single source sample, sequenced in a study of cytomegalovirus exposure and HLA in healthy donors. Primers: 60 Vbeta forward and 13 Jbeta reverse. TCRdb's copy holds only in-frame clones and misses some; the assay was immunoSEQ multiplex PCR. The sample shows 100,000 to 150,000 clones, under 80% of them seen only once. Sequencing was done on a sample of PBMCs. These receptors all come from a man aged 40-55 years in good health and CMV-seropositive.

This clone was seen more than once but under ten times. This chain links TRBV14 with TRBJ2-2, with D maybe TRBD2 (5 bases). CDR1 and CDR2 (germline): SGHDN, FVKESK. Trimming cost V 1 base and J 4 bases, with 10 bases left between them. This CDR3 has 15 amino acids. The chain's CDR3 is CASSQVAGRTGELFF. DNA for the CDR3: TGTGCCAGCAGCCAAGTGGCGGGCCGCACCGGGGAGCTGTTTTTT. Supplemented by reference TRBV14 and TRBJ2-2, the full variable domain reads EAGVTQFPSHSVIEKGQTVTLRCDPISGHDNLYWYRRVMGKEIKFLLHFVKESKQDESGMPNNRFLAERTGGTYSTLKVQPAELEDSGVYFCASSQVAGRTGELFFGEGSRLTVL.

This clone occurred a few times. The chain combines TRBV19 with TRBJ2-2; no firm D call. This CDR3 contains 16 residues. Germline V gene lookup returns CDR1 LNHDA and CDR2 SQIVND (reference sequence). Trimming removed 3 bases from V and 1 base from J, with 12 bases in between. CDR3 nucleotide sequence: TGTGCCAGTAGTATTCGACGAGGCTTGAACACCGGGGAGCTGTTTTTT. Translating gives CASSIRRGLNTGELFF.

The CDR3 is CASSLRDRFAEQYF. CDR3 DNA: TGTGCCAGCAGCCTCCGGGACAGATTCGCTGAGCAGTACTTC. V and J are TRBV2 and TRBJ2-7; TRBD1 agrees at 7 bases. V was pared by 6 bases and J by 7 bases, with 12 bases of the junction left unmatched. Germline CDR1 is SNHLY and CDR2 is FYNNEI. CDR3 length: 14 amino acids.

CDR3 sequence reads: CASSLQGDGTEAFF. The CDR3 region has the DNA TGCGCCAGCAGCTTACAGGGAGATGGCACTGAAGCTTTCTTT. The chain employs TRBV5-1 and TRBJ1-1, with a weak D call TRBD1 (6 bases). V was cut by 2 bases and J by 4 bases, with 12 bases left in between. The CDR3 has 14 amino acids. Germline V lookup: CDR1 SGHRS, CDR2 YFSETQ.

This clone was seen a handful of times. CDR3 in amino acids: CASGTATEAFF. CDR3 DNA: TGTGCCAGCGGGACTGCTACTGAAGCTTTCTTT. The chain couples TRBV25-1 to TRBJ1-1; a possible D gene is TRBD1 (5 bases). Trimming took off 8 bases at V and 5 bases at J, with 9 bases between the two ends. Germline V gives CDR1 MGHDK, CDR2 SYGVNS. There are 11 residues in the CDR3.

The V gene is TRBV6-6, the J gene TRBJ2-7; TRBD1 matches 7 bases. Trimming took 10 bases from V and 0 from J; bases not matched to a gene: 3. Germline values: CDR1 MNHNY, CDR2 SVGAGI (reference sequence). The CDR3 length is 12 residues. The DNA for the CDR3 is TGTGCCACCAGGGGGAGCTCCTACGAGCAGTACTTC. It specifies CATRGSSYEQYF.

The gene calls are TRBV29-1 and TRBJ1-3, with D possibly being TRBD1 (5 bases). V was pared by 7 bases and J by 1 base, with 11 bases between. Germline V gene data show CDR1 as SQVTM and CDR2 as ANQGSEA. CDR3 length: 13 amino acids. The CDR3 sequence is CSAFDSSGNTIYF. The CDR3 region has the DNA TGCAGCGCATTTGACAGTTCTGGAAACACCATATATTTT.

There are a few counts of this clone. The rearrangement links TRBV5-1 to TRBJ1-1; 9 nucleotides agree with TRBD1. This CDR3 is built from 14 residues. Germline assignment: CDR1 SGHRS and CDR2 YFSETQ. The junction had 4 bases not matched to a gene; V was cut back by 3 bases and J by 4 bases. CDR3 coding DNA: TGCGCCAGCAGCTCGGGACAGGGAACCACTGAAGCTTTCTTT. Its protein is CASSSGQGTTEAFF.

The chain uses TRBV4-3 and TRBJ2-1, with TRBD1 matching over 7 bases. V was clipped by 4 bases and J by 5 bases; unmatched bases: 8. CDR1 LGHNA and CDR2 YSLEER come from the germline V gene. The CDR3 spans 15 residues. The CDR3, as DNA: TGCGCCAGCAGCCTAAGGACAGGAAACCACAATGAGCAGTTCTTC. Protein: CASSLRTGNHNEQFF.

Worth noting for this clone: The junction departs from germline at one end; a sequencing error may be responsible. This chain joins TRBV5-1 and TRBJ2-1; D is possibly TRBD2 (5 bases). Germline V gene sequence: CDR1 SGHRS, CDR2 YFSETQ. The CDR3 is 13 amino acids. The CDR3 nucleotides are TGCGCCAGCAGCCGCGACCCTAGCAAAACGTCCCTCTTC. This gives the protein CASSRDPSKTSLF.

V and J are TRBV29-1 and TRBJ2-4; 9 bases are a match to TRBD1. Germline V gene lookup returns CDR1 SQVTM and CDR2 ANQGSEA. The length of the CDR3 is 15 residues. V lost 4 bases, J lost 0 bases, and 4 bases stayed unmatched. CDR3 in amino acids: CSVGGQGLAKNIQYF. CDR3 bases: TGCAGCGTTGGGGGACAGGGACTAGCCAAAAACATTCAGTACTTC. The full variable domain, in which reference TRBV29-1 and TRBJ2-4 provide the parts outside the CDR3, is SAVISQKPSRDICQRGTSLTIQCQVDSQVTMMFWYRQQPGQSLTLIATANQGSEATYESGFVIDKFPISRPNLTFSTLTVSNMSPEDSSIYLCSVGGQGLAKNIQYFGAGTRLSVL.

The rearrangement links TRBV11-3 to TRBJ2-2, with D tentatively TRBD1 (6 bases). This CDR3 comprises 16 residues. Germline V gene lookup returns CDR1 SGHNT and CDR2 YENEEA. Between the trimmed V and J ends, which lost 0 bases and 5 bases, there was a span of 13 bases. CDR3 in amino acids: CASSLDVGTLTGELFF. CDR3 nucleotide sequence: TGTGCCAGCAGCTTAGATGTCGGGACACTTACCGGGGAGCTGTTTTTT. The variable domain in full, with the rest retrieved from reference TRBV11-3 and TRBJ2-2, is EAGVVQSPRYKIIEKKQPVAFWCNPISGHNTLYWYLQNLGQGPELLIRYENEEAVDDSQLPKDRFSAERLKGVDSTLKIQPAELGDSAVYLCASSLDVGTLTGELFFGEGSRLTVL.

This clone was counted only a few times. The chain links TRBV30 to TRBJ1-2; D is ambiguous. There are 13 residues in the CDR3. The germline V gene encodes CDR1 GTSNPN and CDR2 SVGIG (reference sequence). Deletions cut 5 bases from V and 1 base from J, with 11 bases between. The CDR3 nucleotides are TGTGCCTGGGCCTCTCCAGGTAACTATGGCTACACCTTC. Protein product: CAWASPGNYGYTF.

The chain employs TRBV9 and TRBJ2-3, with D possibly matching TRBD2 (6 bases). The CDR3 consists of 15 residues. Deletions cut 4 bases from V and 0 bases from J, with 12 bases between. Germline V lookup: CDR1 SGDLS, CDR2 YYNGEE. The CDR3 sequence is CASSFSGTSTDTQYF. As DNA, the CDR3 is TGTGCCAGCAGCTTTAGCGGAACTAGCACAGATACGCAGTATTTT. The variable domain in full, completed from reference TRBV9 and TRBJ2-3, reads DSGVTQTPKHLITATGQRVTLRCSPRSGDLSVYWYQQSLDQGLQFLIQYYNGEERAKGNILERFSAQQFPDLHSELNLSSLELGDSALYFCASSFSGTSTDTQYFGPGTRLTVL.

This chain uses TRBV9 with TRBJ2-7, with D possibly TRBD2 on 5 matching bases. Germline assignment: CDR1 SGDLS and CDR2 YYNGEE. The CDR3 sequence is 12 residues long. V lost 4 bases and J lost 2, with 7 bases in between. In DNA, the CDR3 is TGTGCCAGCAGCCCGGGAACCTACGAGCAGTACTTC. Translation: CASSPGTYEQYF.

This clone appeared once. This rearrangement joins TRBV4-1 to TRBJ2-3; a weak D match, TRBD1 (6 bases). V dropped 3 bases and J dropped 6 bases, with 10 bases sitting between them. Germline CDR1 reads MGHRA; CDR2 reads YSYEKL. CDR3 size: 13 residues. The CDR3 protein is CASSHLGQDTQYF. The CDR3 DNA reads TGCGCCAGCAGCCATTTAGGACAGGATACGCAGTATTTT.

The CDR3: CASSPVGRVQGNSNQPQHF. The DNA of the CDR3 is TGTGCCAGCAGCCCGGTCGGCAGGGTGCAAGGAAATAGCAATCAGCCCCAGCATTTT. The chain couples TRBV4-2 to TRBJ1-5; D possibly corresponds to TRBD1 (5 bases). V lost 4 bases and J 0 bases, leaving 22 bases between the germline ends. The length of the CDR3 is 19 residues. Per the germline V gene, CDR1 is LGHNA and CDR2 is YNFKEQ.

This chain links TRBV4-1 with TRBJ2-3, with 7 bases that match TRBD1. The ends lost 3 bases at V and 2 bases at J; junction bases unmatched: 8. The CDR3 runs 16 residues. Per germline, CDR1 MGHRA and CDR2 YSYEKL. CDR3 DNA: TGCGCCAGCAGCCACCAGGGGACAGCCGACACAGATACGCAGTATTTT. Amino acid sequence: CASSHQGTADTDTQYF.